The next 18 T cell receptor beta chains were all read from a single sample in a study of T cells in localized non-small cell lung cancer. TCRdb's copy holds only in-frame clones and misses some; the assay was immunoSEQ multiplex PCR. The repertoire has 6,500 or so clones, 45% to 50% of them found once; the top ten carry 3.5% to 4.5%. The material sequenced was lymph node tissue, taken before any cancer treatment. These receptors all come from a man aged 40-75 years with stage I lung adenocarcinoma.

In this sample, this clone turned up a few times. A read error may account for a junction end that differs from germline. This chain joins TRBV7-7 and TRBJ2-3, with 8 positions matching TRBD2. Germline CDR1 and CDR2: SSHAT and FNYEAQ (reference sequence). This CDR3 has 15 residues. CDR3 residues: CASSSLAGSTDTQYF. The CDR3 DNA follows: TGTGCTAGCAGCTCCTTAGCGGGGAGCACAGATACGCAGTATTTT.

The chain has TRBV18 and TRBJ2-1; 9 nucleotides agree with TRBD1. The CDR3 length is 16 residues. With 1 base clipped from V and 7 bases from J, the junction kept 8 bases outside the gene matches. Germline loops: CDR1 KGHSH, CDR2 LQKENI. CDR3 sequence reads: CASSPRVDRGFNEQFF. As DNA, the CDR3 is TGTGCCAGCTCACCACGGGTGGACAGGGGCTTTAATGAGCAGTTCTTC.

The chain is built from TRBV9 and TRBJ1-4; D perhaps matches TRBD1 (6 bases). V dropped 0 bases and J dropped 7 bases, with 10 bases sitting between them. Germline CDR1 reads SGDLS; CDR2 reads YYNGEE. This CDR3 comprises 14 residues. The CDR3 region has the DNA TGTGCCAGCAGCGTAGCAGGGGCTAGTGAAAAACTGTTTTTT. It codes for CASSVAGASEKLFF.

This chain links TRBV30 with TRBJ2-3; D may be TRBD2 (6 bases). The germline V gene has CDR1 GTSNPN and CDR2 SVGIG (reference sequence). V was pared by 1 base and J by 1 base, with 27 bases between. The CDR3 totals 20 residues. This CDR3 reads CAWSGRDFSIIQLGTDTQYF. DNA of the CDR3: TGTGCCTGGAGTGGCCGGGACTTCTCAATTATTCAACTAGGCACAGATACGCAGTATTTT.

As DNA, the CDR3 is TGTGCCAGCAGTCGGGACAGCCTCAATGAGCAGTTCTTC. It encodes CASSRDSLNEQFF. The V call is TRBV28, the J call TRBJ2-1; TRBD1 aligns across 7 bases. Germline values: CDR1 MDHEN, CDR2 SYDVKM. This CDR3 comprises 13 residues. V shed 5 bases, J shed 6 bases, and the junction held 4 bases outside the gene matches.

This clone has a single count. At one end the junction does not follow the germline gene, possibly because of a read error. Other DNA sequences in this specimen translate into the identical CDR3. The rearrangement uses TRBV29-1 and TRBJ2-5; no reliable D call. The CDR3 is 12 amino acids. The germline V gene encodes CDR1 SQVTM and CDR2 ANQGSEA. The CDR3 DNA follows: TGCAGCGTTGTGGCCCTCCAAGAGACTCAGTACTTC. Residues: CSVVALQETQYF.

The CDR3 loop reads CATSSEAGAYNEQFF. CDR3 nucleotides: TGTGCCACCAGCAGCGAAGCGGGTGCCTACAATGAGCAGTTCTTC. V and J are TRBV15 and TRBJ2-1; D perhaps matches TRBD2 (6 bases). V was trimmed by 3 bases and J by 2 bases, leaving 11 bases between them. The CDR3 totals 15 residues. Germline CDR1 is LNHNV and CDR2 is YYDKDF (reference sequence).

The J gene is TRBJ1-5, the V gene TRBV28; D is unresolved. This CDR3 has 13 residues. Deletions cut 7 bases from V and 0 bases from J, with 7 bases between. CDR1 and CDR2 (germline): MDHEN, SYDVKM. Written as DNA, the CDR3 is TGTGCCAGCATCCTCAATAGCAATCAGCCCCAGCATTTT. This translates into CASILNSNQPQHF.

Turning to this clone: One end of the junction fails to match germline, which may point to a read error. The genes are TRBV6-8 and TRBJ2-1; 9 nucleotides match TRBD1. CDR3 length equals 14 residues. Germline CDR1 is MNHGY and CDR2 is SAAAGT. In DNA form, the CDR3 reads TGTGCCATCAGTCCGGGACAGGGACCGACCAGTCAGTTCTTC. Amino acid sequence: CAISPGQGPTSQFF.

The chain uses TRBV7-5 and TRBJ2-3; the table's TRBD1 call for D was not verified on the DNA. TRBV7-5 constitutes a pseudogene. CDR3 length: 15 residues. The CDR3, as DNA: TGTGCCAGCAGCTCCCAAGGGGGCGCAGGAAATACGCAGTATTTT. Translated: CASSSQGGAGNTQYF.

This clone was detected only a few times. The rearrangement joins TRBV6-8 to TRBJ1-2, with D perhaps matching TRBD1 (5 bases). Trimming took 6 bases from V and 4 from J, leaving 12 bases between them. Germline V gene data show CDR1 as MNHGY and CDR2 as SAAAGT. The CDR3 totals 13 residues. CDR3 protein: CASSLRDGYGYTF. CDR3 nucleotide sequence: TGTGCCAGCAGCCTAAGGGACGGCTATGGCTACACCTTC.

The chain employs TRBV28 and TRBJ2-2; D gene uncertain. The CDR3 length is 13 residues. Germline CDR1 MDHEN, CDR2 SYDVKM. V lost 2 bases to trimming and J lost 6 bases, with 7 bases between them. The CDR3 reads CASSLADAGELFF. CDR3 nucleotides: TGTGCCAGCAGTTTAGCCGACGCCGGGGAGCTGTTTTTT.

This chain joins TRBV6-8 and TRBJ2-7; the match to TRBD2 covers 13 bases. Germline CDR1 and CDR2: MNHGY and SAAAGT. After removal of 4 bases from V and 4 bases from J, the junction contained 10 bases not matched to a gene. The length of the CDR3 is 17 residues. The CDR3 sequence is CASSSAAGLAGEYEQYF. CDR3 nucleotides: TGTGCCAGCAGTTCGGCAGCCGGACTAGCGGGAGAATACGAGCAGTACTTC.

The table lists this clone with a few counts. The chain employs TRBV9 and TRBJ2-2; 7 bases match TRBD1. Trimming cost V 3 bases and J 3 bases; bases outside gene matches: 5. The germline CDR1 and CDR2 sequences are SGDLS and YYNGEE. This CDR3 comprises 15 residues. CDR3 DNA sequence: TGTGCCAGCAGCGAACGGGACAGACACACCGGGGAGCTGTTTTTT. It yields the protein CASSERDRHTGELFF.

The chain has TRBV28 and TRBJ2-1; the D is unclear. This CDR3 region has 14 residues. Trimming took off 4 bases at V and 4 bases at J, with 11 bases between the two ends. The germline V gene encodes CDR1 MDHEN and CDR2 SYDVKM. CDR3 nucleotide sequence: TGTGCCAGCAGTTATTTGGCGCCTTACAATGAGCAGTTCTTC. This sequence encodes CASSYLAPYNEQFF.

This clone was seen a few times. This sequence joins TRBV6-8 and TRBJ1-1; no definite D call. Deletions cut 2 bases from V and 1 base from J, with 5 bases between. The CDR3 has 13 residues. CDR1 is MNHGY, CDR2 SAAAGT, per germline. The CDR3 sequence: CASSYMGNTEAFF. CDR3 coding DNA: TGTGCCAGCAGTTACATGGGGAACACTGAAGCTTTCTTT.

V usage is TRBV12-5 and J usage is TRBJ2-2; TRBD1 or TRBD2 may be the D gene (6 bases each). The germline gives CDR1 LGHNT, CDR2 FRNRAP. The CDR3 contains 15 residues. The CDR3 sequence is CASGLSGGGTGELFF. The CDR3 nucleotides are TGTGCCAGCGGTCTTAGCGGAGGGGGCACCGGGGAGCTGTTTTTT.

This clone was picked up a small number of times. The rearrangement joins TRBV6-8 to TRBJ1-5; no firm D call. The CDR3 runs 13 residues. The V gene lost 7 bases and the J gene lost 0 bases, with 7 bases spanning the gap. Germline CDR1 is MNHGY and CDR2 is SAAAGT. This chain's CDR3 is CASKTYSNQPQHF. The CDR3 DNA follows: TGTGCCAGCAAGACCTATAGCAATCAGCCCCAGCATTTT.